Below are 5 T cell receptor beta chains sequenced from a single sample in a study of cytomegalovirus exposure and HLA in healthy donors. Some clones are missing from TCRdb's copy, which holds only in-frame ones; the method was immunoSEQ multiplex PCR. In the table there are more than 110,000 clones, around four fifths of which are singletons. Sequencing was carried out using PBMCs. Source of these receptors: a woman in her 30s in good health and CMV-seronegative.

The chain is built from TRBV7-8 and TRBJ1-2, with D perhaps TRBD1 (6 bases). Germline CDR1 reads SGHVS; CDR2 reads FQNEAQ. The CDR3 contains 18 residues. V lost 0 bases to trimming and J lost 3 bases, with 20 bases between them. CDR3 residues: CASSLAIIGTGGHYGYTF. As DNA, the CDR3 is TGTGCCAGCAGCTTAGCCATCATCGGTACGGGGGGGCACTATGGCTACACCTTC.

The chain combines TRBV19 with TRBJ1-3; D may be TRBD1 (5 bases). The germline V gene has CDR1 LNHDA and CDR2 SQIVND (reference sequence). The V end lost 4 bases, the J end lost 4 bases, and 8 bases lay between the germline ends. CDR3 length equals 13 residues. In DNA, the CDR3 is TGTGCCAGTAGTACGGCAGGGGGAAACACCATATATTTT. Protein: CASSTAGGNTIYF.

For the CDR3, the DNA is TGTGCCAGTAGTGGGGGACAGGGGGGTGGTGAAGCTTTCTTT. This gives the protein CASSGGQGGGEAFF. The chain joins TRBV19 to TRBJ1-1; 11 bases fit TRBD1. The junction had 6 bases not matched to a gene; V was cut back by 5 bases and J by 7 bases. This CDR3 contains 14 residues. The V gene's germline CDR1 is LNHDA and CDR2 SQIVND (reference sequence). Full variable domain (outside the CDR3, taken from reference TRBV19 and TRBJ1-1): DGGITQSPKYLFRKEGQNVTLSCEQNLNHDAMYWYRQDPGQGLRLIYYSQIVNDFQKGDIAEGYSVSREKKESFPLTVTSAQKNPTAFYLCASSGGQGGGEAFFGQGTRLTVV.

The genes are TRBV4-2 and TRBJ1-6, with TRBD1 matching 7 bases. The CDR3 sequence is 15 residues long. CDR1 is LGHNA, CDR2 YNFKEQ, per germline. The V and J ends lost 5 bases and 7 bases, in that order; junction bases with no gene match: 8. The CDR3 region has the DNA TGTGCCAGCAGCTCCCAGACAGGGAGAAATTCACCCCTCCACTTT. This translates into CASSSQTGRNSPLHF.

This clone has a single count. The sample holds other DNA sequences that translate to the same CDR3. The chain is built from TRBV5-1 and TRBJ1-3; D remains ambiguous. The CDR3 loop spans 14 amino acids. V dropped 4 bases and J dropped 0 bases, with 8 bases sitting between them. Per the germline V gene, CDR1 is SGHRS and CDR2 is YFSETQ. CDR3 DNA sequence: TGCGCCAGCAGCCTGGGCGGCTCTGGAAACACCATATATTTT. It specifies CASSLGGSGNTIYF.